This paragraph reports one TCR beta chain. The target antigen is unknown. Generated by immunoSEQ multiplex PCR, the TCRdb table keeps only in-frame clones and is missing some. The sample includes about 84,000 clones, roughly 90% seen only once; the top ten take less than 25%. V was clipped by 11 bases and J by 0 bases, with 11 bases between them. The CDR3 sequence is 12 residues long. The germline V gene has CDR1 MNHNS and CDR2 SASEGT. The source of the sample is a study of PD-1 blockade in classical Hodgkin lymphoma. General study findings and limits: Patients with an early start, nivolumab under 1 year after ASCT, were excluded. By cycle point C4D1, TCR diversity had risen significantly in CD4+ cells (but not CD8+ cells). Relapsed/refractory patients reportedly had lower baseline diversity than newly diagnosed patients.

Every patient was affected by relapse after autologous stem cell transplantation, while exposure to brentuximab vedotin was not uniform. The source of this sequence is a human donor with classical Hodgkin lymphoma. This sample comprised peripheral blood mononuclear cells (PBMCs), obtained at baseline. The rearrangement uses TRBV6-1 and TRBJ2-7, with D hard to call. In DNA, the CDR3 is TGTGCCGGAGCGAGGAGCTCCTACGAGCAGTACTTC. Encoded protein: CAGARSSYEQYF.